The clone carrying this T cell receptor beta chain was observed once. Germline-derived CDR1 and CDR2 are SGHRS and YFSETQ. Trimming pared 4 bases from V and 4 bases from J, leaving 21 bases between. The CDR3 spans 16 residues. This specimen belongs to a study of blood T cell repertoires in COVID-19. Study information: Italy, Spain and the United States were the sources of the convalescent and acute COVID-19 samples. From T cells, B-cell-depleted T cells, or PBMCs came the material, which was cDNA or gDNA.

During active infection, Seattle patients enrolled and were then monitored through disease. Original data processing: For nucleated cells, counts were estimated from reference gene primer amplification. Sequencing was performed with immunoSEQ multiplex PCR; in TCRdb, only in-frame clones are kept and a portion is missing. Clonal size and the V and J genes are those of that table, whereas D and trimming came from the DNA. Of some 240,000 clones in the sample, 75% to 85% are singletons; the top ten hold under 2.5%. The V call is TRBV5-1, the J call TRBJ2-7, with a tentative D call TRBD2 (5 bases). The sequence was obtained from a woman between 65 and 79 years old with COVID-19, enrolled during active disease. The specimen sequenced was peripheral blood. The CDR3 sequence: CASSPAPSRVTYEQYF. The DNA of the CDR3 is TGCGCCAGCAGCCCAGCGCCCTCGCGGGTGACGTACGAGCAGTACTTC.